These 23 T cell receptor beta chains were all obtained from the same sample, sequenced in a study of blood T cell repertoires in COVID-19. Produced via immunoSEQ multiplex PCR; TCRdb's table is partial and in-frame only. The sample includes a few hundred thousand clones, around 84% seen only once; the top ten take around 20%. Sequencing was done on a sample of PBMCs or T cells enriched from blood (not recorded which). The source is a man in his forties or fifties who had recovered from COVID-19.

V usage is TRBV4-2 and J usage is TRBJ2-1; D remains unclear. The germline V gene encodes CDR1 LGHNA and CDR2 YNFKEQ. The CDR3 length is 15 residues. Trimming pared 0 bases from V and 0 bases from J, leaving 6 bases between. This CDR3 reads CASSQETYSYNEQFF. In nucleotides, the CDR3 is TGTGCCAGCAGCCAAGAAACTTACTCCTACAATGAGCAGTTCTTC.

The chain has TRBV10-3 and TRBJ2-1; 13 bases map to TRBD2. Germline V gene lookup returns CDR1 ENHRY and CDR2 SYGVKD. CDR3 size: 15 residues. V gave up 0 bases and J gave up 16 bases; unmatched junction bases: 9. As DNA, the CDR3 is TGTGCCATCAGTGAGTCGGCCCCACTAGCGGGAGGGCAATTCTTC. This gives the protein CAISESAPLAGGQFF.

The chain is built from TRBV2 and TRBJ1-4; the D is unclear. Germline V CDR1 and CDR2: SNHLY, FYNNEI. The CDR3 has 12 amino acids. V shed 6 bases and J shed 9 bases, with 11 bases lying between them. CDR3 residues: CASRETRQKLFF. CDR3 in DNA: TGTGCCAGCAGGGAGACTCGGCAAAAACTGTTTTTT.

In this sample, this clone turned up once. The chain is built from TRBV18 and TRBJ2-7; the D gene is possibly TRBD1 (5 bases). Trimming left V 4 bases short and J 4 bases short, with 14 bases between. The germline CDR1 and CDR2 sequences are KGHSH and LQKENI. CDR3 length equals 14 residues. The CDR3 DNA is TGTGCCAGCTCACTAGGGGTCCCTCCATACGAGCAGTACTTC. Translation gives CASSLGVPPYEQYF.

The DNA for the CDR3 is TGCAGTGCTAGTCCCCAGGGCGGGTGGGGAGGCTATGGCTACACCTTC. Its protein product is CSASPQGGWGGYGYTF. The chain has TRBV20-1 and TRBJ1-2, with TRBD1 as a possible D gene (5 bases). The CDR3 covers 16 residues. With 3 bases removed from V and 4 bases from J, the gap between germline ends came to 21 bases. The germline CDR1 and CDR2 sequences are DFQATT and SNEGSKA (reference sequence).

V gene TRBV18 combines with J gene TRBJ2-3; perhaps TRBD2 as D (5 bases). Trimming removed 6 bases at V and 4 bases at J, with 20 bases between. The CDR3 is 16 residues long. In germline, CDR1 is KGHSH, CDR2 LQKENI. In nucleotides, the CDR3 is TGTGCCAGCTCTCAAATGTCCGGCAGCGGAGCAGATACGCAGTATTTT. Translating it yields CASSQMSGSGADTQYF.

The rearrangement uses TRBV27 and TRBJ2-1; TRBD1 agrees at 7 bases. CDR1 and CDR2 (germline): MNHEY, SMNVEV (reference sequence). V was clipped by 10 bases and J by 9 bases; unmatched bases: 12. CDR3 length: 13 amino acids. CDR3 sequence: CATQQGSGGEQFF. The CDR3 DNA reads as TGTGCCACACAACAGGGGTCCGGCGGTGAGCAGTTCTTC.

The chain joins TRBV4-3 to TRBJ2-5, with TRBD1 identical over 11 bases. This CDR3 is 14 amino acids long. The junction had 3 bases not matched to a gene; V was cut back by 4 bases and J by 5 bases. The V gene's germline CDR1 is LGHNA and CDR2 YSLEER. The DNA for the CDR3 is TGCGCCAGCAGCCTCCGGGACAGGGGGGAGACCCAGTACTTC. Translation gives CASSLRDRGETQYF.

The genes are TRBV11-2 and TRBJ1-1; D call uncertain. CDR1 and CDR2 (germline): SGHAT, FQNNGV. Trimming removed 1 base at V and 8 bases at J, with 11 bases between. The CDR3 runs 13 residues. The CDR3 DNA is TGTGCCAGCAGCTTAGCATGGAGGACGGAAGCTTTCTTT. Its translation: CASSLAWRTEAFF.

The CDR3 loop reads CSASSSGLRANTGELFF. The CDR3 nucleotides are TGCAGTGCTAGTTCCAGCGGACTCCGCGCGAACACCGGGGAGCTGTTTTTT. The V gene is TRBV20-1, the J gene TRBJ2-2; possible D gene TRBD2, 5 bases. The length of the CDR3 is 17 residues. V shed 3 bases and J shed 0 bases, with 17 bases lying between them. Germline CDR1 reads DFQATT; CDR2 reads SNEGSKA (reference sequence).

The chain couples TRBV2 to TRBJ1-5, with D possibly matching TRBD1 (5 bases). CDR1 and CDR2 from the germline V gene are SNHLY and FYNNEI. This CDR3 contains 15 residues. The V and J ends lost 5 bases and 5 bases respectively, with 16 bases between them. This chain's CDR3 is CASSFVGGGDQPQHF. In DNA form, the CDR3 reads TGTGCCAGCAGTTTCGTTGGGGGGGGAGATCAGCCCCAGCATTTT.

The rearrangement joins TRBV7-2 to TRBJ1-5; 9 nucleotides align to TRBD1. From germline, CDR1 is SGHTA and CDR2 FQGNSA. This CDR3 comprises 15 residues. V lost 1 base and J lost 4; bases outside the gene matches: 2. CDR3 loop: CASSLVGQGNQPQHF. CDR3 nucleotide sequence: TGTGCCAGCAGCTTAGTCGGACAGGGGAATCAGCCCCAGCATTTT.

The V gene is TRBV5-1, the J gene TRBJ2-4; TRBD2 might be the D (6 bases). This CDR3 region has 16 residues. Germline CDR1 reads SGHRS; CDR2 reads YFSETQ. Trimming pared 0 bases from V and 5 bases from J, leaving 15 bases between. CDR3 protein: CASSLAGGFPENIQYF. The DNA of the CDR3 is TGCGCCAGCAGCTTGGCCGGAGGGTTCCCCGAAAACATTCAGTACTTC.

The rearrangement joins TRBV18 to TRBJ1-3; the D is unclear. V shed 3 bases and J shed 8 bases, with 17 bases lying between them. This CDR3 comprises 15 residues. Germline CDR1 is KGHSH and CDR2 is LQKENI. The CDR3 spells CASSPYQTPEDTIYF. CDR3 DNA: TGTGCCAGCTCACCGTACCAGACCCCCGAGGACACCATATATTTT.

The chain carries TRBV13 and TRBJ2-7; possible D gene TRBD1, 6 bases. With 5 bases removed from V and 2 bases from J, the gap between germline ends came to 16 bases. The germline gives CDR1 PRHDT, CDR2 FYEKMQ (reference sequence). This CDR3 comprises 15 residues. In DNA, the CDR3 is TGTGCCAGCAGCCCCCGGACAGAGCAGGCCTACGAGCAGTACTTC. Its protein is CASSPRTEQAYEQYF.

This chain links TRBV5-1 with TRBJ2-7, with 9 bases matching TRBD2. Per germline, CDR1 SGHRS and CDR2 YFSETQ. Trimming at V came to 4 bases and at J to 4 bases, leaving 6 bases not matched to a gene. This CDR3 spans 14 amino acids. CDR3: CASSPWTSVYEQYF. In DNA, the CDR3 is TGCGCCAGCAGCCCCTGGACTAGCGTGTACGAGCAGTACTTC. Looking up the rest from reference TRBV5-1 and TRBJ2-7 gives the full variable domain: KAGVTQTPRYLIKTRGQQVTLSCSPISGHRSVSWYQQTPGQGLQFLFEYFSETQRNKGNFPGRFSGRQFSNSRSEMNVSTLELGDSALYLCASSPWTSVYEQYFGPGTRLTVT.

The J gene is TRBJ2-1, the V gene TRBV11-2; the match to TRBD2 covers 9 bases. Germline CDR1 is SGHAT and CDR2 is FQNNGV. With 5 bases clipped from V and 4 bases from J, the junction kept 15 bases outside the gene matches. The CDR3 is made up of 18 amino acids. This chain's CDR3 is CASSPWGVSSGIYNEQFF. CDR3 coding DNA: TGTGCCAGCAGCCCTTGGGGGGTTTCTAGCGGGATTTACAATGAGCAGTTCTTC.

This chain uses TRBV5-8 with TRBJ2-7; TRBD1 aligns across 7 bases. Germline V gives CDR1 SGHTS, CDR2 YDEGEE. V shed 4 bases and J 2 bases; nucleotides not matched to a gene: 3. CDR3 length: 13 amino acids. The DNA for the CDR3 is TGTGCCAGCAGCAAGGGACAGCCCTACGAGCAGTACTTC. It encodes CASSKGQPYEQYF.

The chain uses TRBV19 and TRBJ1-3; the match to TRBD1 covers 7 bases. J gave up 1 base and V 9 bases, and 6 bases lay outside the gene matches. The V gene's germline CDR1 is LNHDA and CDR2 SQIVND (reference sequence). This CDR3 contains 14 residues. DNA of the CDR3: TGTGCCAGCAGACAGGGAGGTTCTGGAAACACCATATATTTT. Amino acids: CASRQGGSGNTIYF. Variable domain in full (rest from reference TRBV19 and TRBJ1-3): DGGITQSPKYLFRKEGQNVTLSCEQNLNHDAMYWYRQDPGQGLRLIYYSQIVNDFQKGDIAEGYSVSREKKESFPLTVTSAQKNPTAFYLCASRQGGSGNTIYFGEGSWLTVV.

The rearrangement uses TRBV24-1 and TRBJ2-1, with TRBD2 matching over 7 bases. CDR1 and CDR2 (germline): KGHDR, SFDVKD. The CDR3 is made up of 14 amino acids. V lost 4 bases to trimming and J lost 7 bases; unmatched junction nucleotides: 6. In DNA, the CDR3 is TGTGCCACCAGTGAGCTTGGGGGGGGGAATGAGCAGTTCTTC. Its translation: CATSELGGGNEQFF.

This chain links TRBV28 with TRBJ2-4; 11 positions match TRBD2. Germline V CDR1 and CDR2: MDHEN, SYDVKM. V dropped 6 bases and J dropped 8; count of bases not matched to a gene: 15. CDR3 length: 17 residues. The DNA of the CDR3 is TGTGCCAGCAGGACCACGACTAGCGGGGCTCCTGGGGACATTCAGTACTTC. Its translation is CASRTTTSGAPGDIQYF. Filled out from reference TRBV28 and TRBJ2-4, the complete variable domain reads DVKVTQSSRYLVKRTGEKVFLECVQDMDHENMFWYRQDPGLGLRLIYFSYDVKMKEKGDIPEGYSVSREKKERFSLILESASTNQTSMYLCASRTTTSGAPGDIQYFGAGTRLSVL.

V gene TRBV20-1 combines with J gene TRBJ1-2; no definite D call. The ends were cut back, 4 bases at V and 6 bases at J, with 3 bases in the middle. The germline CDR1 and CDR2 sequences are DFQATT and SNEGSKA (reference sequence). This CDR3 contains 9 residues. The CDR3 DNA is TGCAGTGCTAAGCATGGCTACACCTTC. This encodes CSAKHGYTF.

The CDR3 loop is CASSQRGQNTEAFF. The CDR3 region has the DNA TGTGCCAGCAGCCAACGTGGACAGAACACTGAAGCTTTCTTT. V gene TRBV3-1 (or the pseudogene TRBV3-2) combines with J gene TRBJ1-1; D perhaps matches TRBD1 (5 bases). Trimming shortened V by 2 bases and J by 1 base, and 8 bases separated the two germline ends. The germline V gene encodes CDR1 LGHDT and CDR2 YNNKEL (reference sequence). The CDR3 runs to 14 residues.